This TCR beta chain is from a study of T cell responses to AZD1222 COVID-19 vaccine. Germline V gives CDR1 SGHVS, CDR2 FNYEAQ. The V gene end was trimmed by 5 bases and the J gene end by 2 bases; junction bases not matched to a gene: 3. There are 14 residues in the CDR3. Assay used: immunoSEQ multiplex PCR; TCRdb lists only in-frame clones, some missing. The sample lists 90,000 to 100,000 clones; roughly 85% were seen once. Study-wide points: Dominant CD4 TCR responses targeted spike regions 160-218 and 743-854. Possibly, clonal diversity was underestimated; donors were largely white British and included more females. Per reports, nearly half of all spike-specific TCRs target regions that are unmutated in variants.

This clone was seen a single time. Its antigen is undetermined. The rearrangement joins TRBV7-6 to TRBJ2-7; 10 nucleotides match TRBD1. The clonotype was recovered from an adult who received the AZD1222 COVID-19 vaccine. The sample here was peripheral blood, taken 28 days after the second AZD1222 dose. CDR3 region: CASSQGTGAYEQYF. The CDR3 DNA sequence: TGTGCCAGCAGCCAAGGGACAGGGGCCTACGAGCAGTACTTC.